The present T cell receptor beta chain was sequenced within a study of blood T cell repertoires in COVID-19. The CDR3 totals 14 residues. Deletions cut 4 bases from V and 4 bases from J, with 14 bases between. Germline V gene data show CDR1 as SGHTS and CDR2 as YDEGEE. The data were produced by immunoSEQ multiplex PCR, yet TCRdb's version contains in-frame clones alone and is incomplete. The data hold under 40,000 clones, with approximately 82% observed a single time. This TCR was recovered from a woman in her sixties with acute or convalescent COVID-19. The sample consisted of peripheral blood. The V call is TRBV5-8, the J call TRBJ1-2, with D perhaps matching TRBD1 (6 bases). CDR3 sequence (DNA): TGTGCCAGCAGCCCCGTTCAAGGGGGCTATGGCTACACCTTC. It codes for CASSPVQGGYGYTF.